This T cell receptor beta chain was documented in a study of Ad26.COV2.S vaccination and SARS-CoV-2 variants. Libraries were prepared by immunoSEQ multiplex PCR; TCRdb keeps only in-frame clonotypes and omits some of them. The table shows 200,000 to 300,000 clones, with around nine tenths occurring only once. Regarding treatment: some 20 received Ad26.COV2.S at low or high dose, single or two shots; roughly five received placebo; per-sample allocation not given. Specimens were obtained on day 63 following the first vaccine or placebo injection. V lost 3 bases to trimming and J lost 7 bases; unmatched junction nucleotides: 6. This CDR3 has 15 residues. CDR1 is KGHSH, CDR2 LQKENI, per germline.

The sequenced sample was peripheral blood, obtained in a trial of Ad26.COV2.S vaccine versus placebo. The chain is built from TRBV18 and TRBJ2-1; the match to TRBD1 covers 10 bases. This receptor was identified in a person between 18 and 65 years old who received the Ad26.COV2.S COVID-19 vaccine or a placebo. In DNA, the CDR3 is TGTGCCAGCTCACCGAGGGACAGGGGTGGAAATGAGCAGTTCTTC. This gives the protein CASSPRDRGGNEQFF. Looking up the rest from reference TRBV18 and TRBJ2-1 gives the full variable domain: NAGVMQNPRHLVRRRGQEARLRCSPMKGHSHVYWYRQLPEEGLKFMVYLQKENIIDESGMPKERFSAEFPKEGPSILRIQQVVRGDSAAYFCASSPRDRGGNEQFFGPGTRLTVL.